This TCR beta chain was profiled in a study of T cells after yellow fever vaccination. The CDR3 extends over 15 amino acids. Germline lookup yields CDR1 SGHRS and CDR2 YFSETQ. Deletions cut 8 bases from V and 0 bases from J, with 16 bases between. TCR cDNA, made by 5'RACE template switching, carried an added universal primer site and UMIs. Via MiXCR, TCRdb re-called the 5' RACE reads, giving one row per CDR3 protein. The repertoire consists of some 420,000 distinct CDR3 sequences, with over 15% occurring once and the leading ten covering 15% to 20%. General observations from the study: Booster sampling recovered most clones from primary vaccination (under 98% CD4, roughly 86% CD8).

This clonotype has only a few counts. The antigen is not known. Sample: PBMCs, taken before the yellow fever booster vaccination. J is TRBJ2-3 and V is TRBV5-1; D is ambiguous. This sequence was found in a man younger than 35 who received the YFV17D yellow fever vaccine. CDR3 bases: TGCGCCAGTAGCCAGGTGGCAACTAGCACAGATACGCAGTATTTT. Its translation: CASSQVATSTDTQYF.